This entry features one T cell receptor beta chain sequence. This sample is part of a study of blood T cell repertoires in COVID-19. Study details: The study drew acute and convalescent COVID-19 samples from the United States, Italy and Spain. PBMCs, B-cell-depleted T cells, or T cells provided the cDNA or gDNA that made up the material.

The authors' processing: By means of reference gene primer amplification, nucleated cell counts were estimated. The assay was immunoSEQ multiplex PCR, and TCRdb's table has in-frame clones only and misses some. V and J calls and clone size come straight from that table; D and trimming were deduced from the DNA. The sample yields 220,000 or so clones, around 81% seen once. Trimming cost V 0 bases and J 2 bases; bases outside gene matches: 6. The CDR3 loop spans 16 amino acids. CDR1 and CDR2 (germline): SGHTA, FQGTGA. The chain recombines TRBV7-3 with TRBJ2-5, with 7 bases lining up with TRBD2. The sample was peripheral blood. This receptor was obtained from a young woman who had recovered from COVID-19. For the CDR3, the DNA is TGTGCCAGCAGCTTAACGTTGGGGGAGGGGCAAGAGACCCAGTACTTC. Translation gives CASSLTLGEGQETQYF.